This entry describes one T cell receptor (beta chain). Its specificity is unknown. Germline CDR1 SEHNR, CDR2 FQNEAQ (reference sequence). Trimming took 0 bases from V and 1 from J, leaving 9 bases between them. This CDR3 is 15 amino acids long. The sample originates from a study of T-cell memory formation after mild COVID-19. Notes on the study in general: Pre-infection memory carried some responding clones, suggesting that cross-reactive memory joined.

TCRdb fed the 5' RACE reads into MiXCR, producing one record per CDR3 protein. The sample shows 150,000 or so distinct CDR3 sequences, under 30% of them seen only once. V usage is TRBV7-9 and J usage is TRBJ1-2; possible D gene TRBD1, 5 bases. Sequencing was done on a sample of PBMCs or a T cell subset sorted from them (not recorded which). The sequence was collected from an adult woman who had mild COVID-19 (a few samples of this study predate the infection). Cell type and time point are not known. DNA for the CDR3: TGTGCCAGCAGCTTAGCGCGGGGGTTTAACTATGGCTACACCTTC. Translated, it gives CASSLARGFNYGYTF.